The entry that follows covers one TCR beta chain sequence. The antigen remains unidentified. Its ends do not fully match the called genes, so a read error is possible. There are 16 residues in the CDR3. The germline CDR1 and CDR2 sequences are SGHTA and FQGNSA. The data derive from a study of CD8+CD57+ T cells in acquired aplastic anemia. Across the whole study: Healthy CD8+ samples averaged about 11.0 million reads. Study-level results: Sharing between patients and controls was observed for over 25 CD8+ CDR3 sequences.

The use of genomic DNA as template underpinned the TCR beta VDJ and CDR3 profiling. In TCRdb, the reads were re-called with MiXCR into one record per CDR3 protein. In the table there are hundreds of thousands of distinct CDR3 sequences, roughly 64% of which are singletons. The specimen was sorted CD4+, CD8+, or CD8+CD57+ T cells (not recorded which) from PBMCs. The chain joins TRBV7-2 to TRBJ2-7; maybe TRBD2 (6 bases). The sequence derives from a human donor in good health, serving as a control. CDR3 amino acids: CASSHVSVAATYEQYF. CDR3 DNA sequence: TGCGCCAGCAGCCACGTTTCCGTAGCGGCGACTTACGAGCAGTACTTC.